These 6 T cell receptor beta chains came from one sample sequenced in a study of beta chain features in type 1 diabetes. Antigens for these TCRs are unknown. Every isolated RNA sample was fully reverse transcribed, so sequencing captured expressed TCRB transcripts. The table came from immunoSEQ multiplex PCR; TCRdb's copy has only in-frame clones and leaves some out. The top ten clones hold around 0.011% of a sample with under 350,000 clones, approximately 24% of them seen once. Study-level points and caveats: TCRB CDR3s from Type 1 diabetes patients were moderately but significantly shorter in all four CD4+ subsets.

Input material: naive CD4+ T cells from blood. The receptors here all came from a woman in her twenties or thirties with type 1 diabetes.

This clone was found once. The CDR3 is CASPYRDRDADNTGELFF. DNA for the CDR3: TGTGCCAGCCCGTACCGGGACAGGGATGCCGATAACACCGGGGAGCTGTTTTTT. J is TRBJ2-2 and V is TRBV27; 9 nucleotides align to TRBD1. Germline CDR1 reads MNHEY; CDR2 reads SMNVEV (reference sequence). The CDR3 spans 18 residues. The trim removed 8 bases at V and 2 bases at J, leaving 15 bases unmatched.

The V call is TRBV7-3, the J call TRBJ2-1; the D is unclear. V lost 2 bases, J lost 8 bases, and 13 bases lay in between. CDR3 length: 14 residues. Germline V lookup: CDR1 SGHTA, CDR2 FQGTGA. CDR3 sequence reads: CASSLGLRPDEQFF. For the CDR3, the DNA is TGTGCCAGCAGCTTAGGGCTCAGGCCCGATGAGCAGTTCTTC.

The rearrangement joins TRBV30 to TRBJ2-2; 11 bases match TRBD2. From germline, CDR1 is GTSNPN and CDR2 SVGIG (reference sequence). J gave up 4 bases and V 4 bases, and 5 bases lay outside the gene matches. The CDR3 has 15 residues. The chain's CDR3 is CAWMISGRGTGELFF. The CDR3 DNA reads as TGTGCCTGGATGATTAGCGGGAGGGGCACCGGGGAGCTGTTTTTT.

A few counts support this clone. The chain combines TRBV21-1 with TRBJ1-2; whether TRBD1, the table's D call, matches the DNA was not checked. TRBV21-1 is classified as a pseudogene. The CDR3 totals 12 residues. The CDR3 DNA reads as TGTGCCAGCCGACAGGGGGAGTATGGCTACACCTTC. Amino acids: CASRQGEYGYTF.

This clone was detected only a few times. Other DNA sequences within the sample encode an identical CDR3. The chain joins TRBV7-9 to TRBJ2-1; TRBD2 agrees at 8 bases. The V gene's germline CDR1 is SEHNR and CDR2 FQNEAQ (reference sequence). The length of the CDR3 is 15 residues. Trimming took 1 base from V and 4 from J; bases not matched to a gene: 3. The CDR3 here is CASSLGTSGYNEQFF. Here the CDR3 DNA reads TGTGCCAGCAGCTTAGGAACTAGCGGTTACAATGAGCAGTTCTTC.

V and J are TRBV27 and TRBJ2-7; TRBD2 matches 15 bases. J lost 6 bases, V lost 5 bases, and 8 bases had no gene match. The CDR3 runs to 16 residues. CDR1 is MNHEY and CDR2 is SMNVEV in the germline V gene (reference sequence). CDR3 nucleotides: TGTGCCAGCAGTGCAAAAGGGACTAGCGGGAGGAGCGAGCAGTACTTC. Residues: CASSAKGTSGRSEQYF.